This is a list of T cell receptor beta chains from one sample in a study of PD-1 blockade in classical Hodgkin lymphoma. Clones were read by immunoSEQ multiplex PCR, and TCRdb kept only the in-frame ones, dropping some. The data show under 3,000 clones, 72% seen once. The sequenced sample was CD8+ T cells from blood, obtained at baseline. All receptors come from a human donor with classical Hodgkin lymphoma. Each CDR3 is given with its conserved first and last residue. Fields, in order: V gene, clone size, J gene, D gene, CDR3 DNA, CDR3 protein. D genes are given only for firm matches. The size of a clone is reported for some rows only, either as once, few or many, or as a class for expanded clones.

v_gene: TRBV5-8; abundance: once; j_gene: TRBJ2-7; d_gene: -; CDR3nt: TGTGCCAGCAGCTTTCCGATCTCGTACGAGCAGTACTTC; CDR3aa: CASSFPISYEQYF
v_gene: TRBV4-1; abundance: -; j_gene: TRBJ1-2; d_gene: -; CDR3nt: TGCGCCAGCACCCAACGGACCGCGTCCATATCCTATGGCTACACCTTC; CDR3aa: CASTQRTASISYGYTF
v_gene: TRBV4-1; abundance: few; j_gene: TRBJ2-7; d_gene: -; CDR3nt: TGCGCCAGCAGCCAAGATCGGTCGCTCTACGAGCAGTACTTC; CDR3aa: CASSQDRSLYEQYF
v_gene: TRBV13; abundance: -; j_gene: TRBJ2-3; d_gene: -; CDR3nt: TGTGCCAGCACCCTGGACGTCCGGAGGTTGGATACGCAGTATTTT; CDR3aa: CASTLDVRRLDTQYF
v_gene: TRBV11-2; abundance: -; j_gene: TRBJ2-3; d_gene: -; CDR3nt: TGTGCCAGCAGCTGGCACGGACCAAGCACAGATACGCAGTATTTT; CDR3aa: CASSWHGPSTDTQYF
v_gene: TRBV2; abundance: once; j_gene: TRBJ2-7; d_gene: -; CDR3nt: TGTGCCAGCAGTGACGACAAGGGTAAGGGTGGTTCCTACGAGCAGTACTTC; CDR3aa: CASSDDKGKGGSYEQYF
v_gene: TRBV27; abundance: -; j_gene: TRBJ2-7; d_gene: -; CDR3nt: TGTGCCAGCAGTTCCCCCGGCAGAATGGGATTTGCCGAGCAGTACTTC; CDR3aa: CASSSPGRMGFAEQYF
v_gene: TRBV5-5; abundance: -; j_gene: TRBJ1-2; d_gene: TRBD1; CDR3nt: TGTGCCAGCAGCTTGCAGGGGGCGCTGATCTACACCTTC; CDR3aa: CASSLQGALIYTF
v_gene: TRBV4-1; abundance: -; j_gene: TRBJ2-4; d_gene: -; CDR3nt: TGCGCCAGCAGCCCTCCTCCAGGCTCCAAAAACATTCAGTACTTC; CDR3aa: CASSPPPGSKNIQYF
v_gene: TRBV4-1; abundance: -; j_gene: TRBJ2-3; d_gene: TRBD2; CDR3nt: TGCGCCAGCAGCCCCTATGGGCCGGGAGGGCCATCAGATACGCAGTATTTT; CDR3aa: CASSPYGPGGPSDTQYF
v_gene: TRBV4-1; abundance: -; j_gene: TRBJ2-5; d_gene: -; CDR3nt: TGCGCCAGCAGCCAAGTCCCGGGACACCAGCAAGAGACCCAGTACTTC; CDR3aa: CASSQVPGHQQETQYF
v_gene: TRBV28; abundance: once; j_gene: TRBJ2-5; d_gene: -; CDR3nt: TGTGCCAGCAGTTTATTACCGACAGGATACTCTTTCCAAGAGACCCAGTACTTC; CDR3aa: CASSLLPTGYSFQETQYF
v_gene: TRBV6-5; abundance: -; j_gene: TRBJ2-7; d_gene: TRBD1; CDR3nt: TGTGCCAGCAGTTACCCCCCAGGGGGCGAGAGGTACGAGCAGTACTTC; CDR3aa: CASSYPPGGERYEQYF
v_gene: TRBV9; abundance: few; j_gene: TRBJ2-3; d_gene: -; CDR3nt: TGTGCCAGCAGCTTGTACACAGATACGCAGTATTTT; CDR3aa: CASSLYTDTQYF
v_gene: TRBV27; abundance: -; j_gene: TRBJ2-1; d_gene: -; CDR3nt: TGTGCCAGCAAACCAGACTCCTACAATGAGCAGTTCTTC; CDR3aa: CASKPDSYNEQFF
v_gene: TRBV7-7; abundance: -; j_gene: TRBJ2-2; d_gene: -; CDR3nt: TGTGCCAGCAGCTTAGGACCCGACACCCGTTCCCCCGGGGAGCTGTTTTTT; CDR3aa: CASSLGPDTRSPGELFF
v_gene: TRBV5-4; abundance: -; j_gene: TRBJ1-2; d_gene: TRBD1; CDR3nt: TGTGCCAGCAGCTTGGCACAGGGGGTAGTGGATGGCTACACCTTC; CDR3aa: CASSLAQGVVDGYTF
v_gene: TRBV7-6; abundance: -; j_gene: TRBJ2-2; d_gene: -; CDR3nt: TGTGCCAGCAGCTTAGCGGGGCCCTACACCGGGGAGCTGTTTTTT; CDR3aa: CASSLAGPYTGELFF
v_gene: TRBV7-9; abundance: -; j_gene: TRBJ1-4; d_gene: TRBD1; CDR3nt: TGTGCCAGCAGCTTAATGAGGACAGGGGGCGGGGAAAAACTGTTTTTT; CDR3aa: CASSLMRTGGGEKLFF
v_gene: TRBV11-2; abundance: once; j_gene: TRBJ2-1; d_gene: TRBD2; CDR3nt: TGTGCCAGCAGCCCTAGTCCCGGACTAGCGGGAGCTCATGAGCAGTTCTTC; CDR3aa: CASSPSPGLAGAHEQFF
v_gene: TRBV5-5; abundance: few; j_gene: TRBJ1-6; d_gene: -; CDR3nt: TGTGCCAGCAGCTCGACCTTCGCCCTCCACTTT; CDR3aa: CASSSTFALHF
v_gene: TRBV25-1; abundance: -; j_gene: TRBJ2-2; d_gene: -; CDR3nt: TGTGCCAGCATTCCCTCTAGCGCCGCCGGGGAGCTGTTTTTT; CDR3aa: CASIPSSAAGELFF
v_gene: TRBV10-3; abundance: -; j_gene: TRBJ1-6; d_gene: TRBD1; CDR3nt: TGTGCCATCAGTGAGTCGACAGGGGCATACAATTCACCCCTCCACTTT; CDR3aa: CAISESTGAYNSPLHF
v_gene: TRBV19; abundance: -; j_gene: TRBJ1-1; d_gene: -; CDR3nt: TGTGCCAGTAGCGCATCCCGGAACACTGAAGCTTTCTTT; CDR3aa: CASSASRNTEAFF
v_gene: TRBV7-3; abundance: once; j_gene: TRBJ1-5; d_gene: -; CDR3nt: TGTGCCAGCACGCTAGGGGGATCCGACAATCAGCCCCAGCATTTT; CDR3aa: CASTLGGSDNQPQHF
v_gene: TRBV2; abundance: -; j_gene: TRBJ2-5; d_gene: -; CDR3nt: TGTGCCAGCAGTGACATTTTGGAGGGGCAGTACTTC; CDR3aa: CASSDILEGQYF
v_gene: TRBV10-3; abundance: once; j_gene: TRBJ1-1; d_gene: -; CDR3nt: TGTGCCTCCCGAACGGGGGGTATGAACACTGAAGCTTTCTTT; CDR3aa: CASRTGGMNTEAFF
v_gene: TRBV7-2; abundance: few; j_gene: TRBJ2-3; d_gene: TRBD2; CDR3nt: TGTGCCAGCAGCTTAGACCTGCCGACTAGCGGGAGGAGCACAGATACGCAGTATTTT; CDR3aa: CASSLDLPTSGRSTDTQYF
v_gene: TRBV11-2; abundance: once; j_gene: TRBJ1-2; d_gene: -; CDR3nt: TGTGCCAGCAGCTTAGTTACAGGGACGATCTATGGCTACACCTTC; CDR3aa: CASSLVTGTIYGYTF
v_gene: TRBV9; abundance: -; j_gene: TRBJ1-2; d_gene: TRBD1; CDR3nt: TGTGCCAGCAGCGAAACCACAGGGGGCGCGGGGTATGGCTACACCTTC; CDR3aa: CASSETTGGAGYGYTF
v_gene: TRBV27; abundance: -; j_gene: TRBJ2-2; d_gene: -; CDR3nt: TGTGCCAGCAGTTTGTACCAGGGCGCCGGGGAGCTGTTTTTT; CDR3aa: CASSLYQGAGELFF
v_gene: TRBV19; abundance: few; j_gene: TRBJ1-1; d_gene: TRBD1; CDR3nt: TGTGCCAGTATTCCGGGACAGGGGTTACGCACTGAAGCTTTCTTT; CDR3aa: CASIPGQGLRTEAFF
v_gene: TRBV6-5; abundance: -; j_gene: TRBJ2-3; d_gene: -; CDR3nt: TGTGCCAGCAGGTTAGCGGGCACAGATACGCAGTATTTT; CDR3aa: CASRLAGTDTQYF
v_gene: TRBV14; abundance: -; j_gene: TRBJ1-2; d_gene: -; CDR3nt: TGTGCCAGCAGCCAAGCAGGGGTTCATGGCTACACCTTC; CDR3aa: CASSQAGVHGYTF
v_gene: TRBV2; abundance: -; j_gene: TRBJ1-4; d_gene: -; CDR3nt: TGTGCCAGCAGTGAAGCGAACAGCCGGGTTGAAAAACTGTTTTTT; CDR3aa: CASSEANSRVEKLFF
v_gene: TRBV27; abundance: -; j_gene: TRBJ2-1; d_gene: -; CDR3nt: TGTGCCAGCAGTTTGGGCAGTGCCAATGAGCAGTTCTTC; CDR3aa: CASSLGSANEQFF
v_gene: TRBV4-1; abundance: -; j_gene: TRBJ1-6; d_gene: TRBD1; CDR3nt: TGCGCCAGCAGCCAAGACGGGCAGGGGGGTTCACCCCTCCACTTT; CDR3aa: CASSQDGQGGSPLHF
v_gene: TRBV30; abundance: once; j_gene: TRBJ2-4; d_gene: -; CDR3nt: TGTGCCTGGAGTGTTGGGGCAGGGGAGGCCATTCAGTACTTC; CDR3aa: CAWSVGAGEAIQYF
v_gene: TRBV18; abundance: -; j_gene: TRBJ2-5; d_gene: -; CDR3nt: TGTGCCAGCTCACCTTTAATCGGGGAGTCCCAAGAGACCCAGTACTTC; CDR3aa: CASSPLIGESQETQYF
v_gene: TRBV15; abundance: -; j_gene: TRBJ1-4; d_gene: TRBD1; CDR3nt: TGTGCCACCAGCAGGAGACAGGGGGCAAAGGAAAAACTGTTTTTT; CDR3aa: CATSRRQGAKEKLFF